This T cell receptor (beta chain) was identified in a study of Graves' ophthalmopathy and Graves' hyperthyroidism. Investigators amplified TCR beta CDR3 regions from RNA transcripts. HTBI primers primed a first-round RT-PCR, and a second-round multiplex PCR followed. TCRdb called the multiplex PCR reads again in MiXCR, with one record for every CDR3 protein. Among fewer than 650,000 distinct CDR3 sequences, 22% were seen once, and the ten largest hold about 6.6%. Findings and caveats of the study: The authors also found most expanded thyroid clonotypes above 0.001 frequency in blood. Discrimination between ophthalmopathy and stable hyperthyroidism by a 13-signature model showed 85% to 90% sensitivity and 65% to 84% specificity.

The table lists this clonotype with many counts. The antigen is not known. The CDR3 is 11 amino acids. V shed 5 bases and J shed 5 bases, with 10 bases lying between them. Germline V gene sequence: CDR1 GTSNPN, CDR2 SVGIG (reference sequence). In this cohort's terms, stable hyperthyroidism meant no ophthalmopathy by 18 months of follow-up. The authors enrolled newly diagnosed hyperthyroidism patients aged 18 to 65 with under 2 months' duration. Material for sequencing was peripheral blood. The TCR was taken from a woman aged 18-30 years with stable Graves' hyperthyroidism. Some clones in this sample may be carry-over from other donors' samples. This chain joins TRBV30 and TRBJ2-7, with D possibly being TRBD1 or TRBD2 (5 bases each). Written as DNA, the CDR3 is TGTGCCTGGGCGTGGGGGAACGAGCAGTACTTC. Its translation is CAWAWGNEQYF. Full variable domain (rest looked up from reference TRBV30 and TRBJ2-7): SQTIHQWPATLVQPVGSPLSLECTVEGTSNPNLYWYRQAAGRGLQLLFYSVGIGQISSEVPQNLSASRPQDRQFILSSKKLLLSDSGFYLCAWAWGNEQYFGPGTRLTVT.